The 18 T cell receptor beta chains given below trace back to one sample, sequenced in a study of shared T cell receptors in the human thymus. Data came from immunoSEQ multiplex PCR; TCRdb stores just in-frame clones and leaves some out. The sample includes approximately 580,000 clones, around 82% of them seen just once. This sample was shared with a second study, whose subject was human thymus T cells.

The specimen was thymocytes. Every receptor here comes from a boy in the first two years of life with a congenital heart defect.

The chain joins TRBV13 to TRBJ2-7; 10 nucleotides line up with TRBD2. The CDR3 extends over 15 amino acids. Looked up from germline, CDR1 is PRHDT and CDR2 is FYEKMQ (reference sequence). The V gene end was trimmed by 3 bases and the J gene end by 3 bases; junction bases not matched to a gene: 5. The CDR3 is CASSFGTSALYEQYF. CDR3 nucleotides: TGTGCCAGCAGCTTTGGGACTAGCGCACTCTACGAGCAGTACTTC.

The chain combines TRBV6-5 with TRBJ2-1; 8 positions match TRBD2. With 0 bases clipped from V and 4 bases from J, the junction kept 5 bases outside the gene matches. Germline loops: CDR1 MNHEY, CDR2 SVGAGI. The CDR3 has 16 amino acids. CDR3 loop: CASSYSPGGPYNEQFF. The CDR3 DNA is TGTGCCAGCAGTTACTCTCCGGGAGGGCCGTACAATGAGCAGTTCTTC.

The chain combines TRBV7-3 with TRBJ1-2; no reliable D call. Germline assignment: CDR1 SGHTA and CDR2 FQGTGA. The CDR3 runs 16 residues. Trimming left V 5 bases short and J 3 bases short, with 19 bases between. CDR3 region: CASSVGSSLGYYGYTF. The CDR3 region has the DNA TGTGCCAGCAGCGTAGGGAGTTCGTTAGGGTACTATGGCTACACCTTC.

The chain uses TRBV4-3 and TRBJ1-5; D gene ambiguous. The CDR3 sequence is 13 residues long. The V end lost 1 base, the J end lost 13 bases, and 14 bases lay between the germline ends. Germline V gene lookup returns CDR1 LGHNA and CDR2 YSLEER. CDR3 DNA sequence: TGCGCCAGCAGCCAAGTTAGTTGGGCCCTGCAGCATTTT. Protein: CASSQVSWALQHF.

This chain uses TRBV4-3 with TRBJ2-7; D unresolved. Germline V gene sequence: CDR1 LGHNA, CDR2 YSLEER. The CDR3 totals 15 residues. Trimming removed 4 bases from V and 2 bases from J, with 15 bases in between. In nucleotides, the CDR3 is TGCGCCAGCAGCCGAGTTCTCCGCAAAGCCTACGAGCAGTACTTC. Amino acid sequence: CASSRVLRKAYEQYF.

The chain joins TRBV11-2 to TRBJ2-7; TRBD1 is a possible D gene (8 bases). Germline V gene data show CDR1 as SGHAT and CDR2 as FQNNGV. The CDR3 extends over 14 amino acids. V lost 4 bases to trimming and J lost 3 bases, with 13 bases between them. This CDR3 reads CASSSNRGGYEQYF. CDR3 nucleotide sequence: TGTGCCAGCAGCTCTAACAGGGGGGGCTACGAGCAGTACTTC.

This clone occurred a few times. This rearrangement joins TRBV29-1 to TRBJ2-5, with D unresolved. Germline V lookup: CDR1 SQVTM, CDR2 ANQGSEA. V shed 4 bases and J shed 1 base, with 4 bases lying between them. This CDR3 contains 11 residues. CDR3 residues: CSVAVQETQYF. The CDR3 nucleotides read TGCAGCGTTGCAGTCCAAGAGACCCAGTACTTC.

Points on this clone: One end of the junction does not line up with germline, which may come from a read error. The chain has TRBV10-3 and TRBJ2-1; 9 positions agree with TRBD1. The CDR3 is 14 amino acids. Germline V gives CDR1 ENHRY, CDR2 SYGVKD. CDR3 in DNA: TGTGCCATCAGGACTACAGGGGGCTACGATGAGCAGTTCTTC. It yields the protein CAIRTTGGYDEQFF.

The V call is TRBV10-3, the J call TRBJ2-7, with D possibly TRBD2 on 6 matching bases. V shed 3 bases and J shed 6 bases, with 42 bases lying between them. This CDR3 has 23 residues. From germline, CDR1 is ENHRY and CDR2 SYGVKD. In nucleotides, the CDR3 is TGTGCCATCAGTGATCAGGAGAGGGAAATGGGCAGAAGGGCCCCGGCCGGGGGAAGCGAGCAGTACTTC. It codes for CAISDQEREMGRRAPAGGSEQYF.

The V gene is TRBV5-4, the J gene TRBJ2-3; TRBD1 agrees at 11 bases. V lost 7 bases and J lost 0; bases outside the gene matches: 7. From germline, CDR1 is SGHNT and CDR2 YYREEE (reference sequence). The CDR3 covers 16 residues. The CDR3, as DNA: TGTGCCAGCGGGACAGGGGGAGACTCTAGCACAGATACGCAGTATTTT. Translating it yields CASGTGGDSSTDTQYF.

The J gene is TRBJ1-1, the V gene TRBV7-2; 11 bases map to TRBD1. Germline loops: CDR1 SGHTA, CDR2 FQGNSA. There are 18 residues in the CDR3. J lost 4 bases, V lost 0 bases, and 10 bases had no gene match. The DNA for the CDR3 is TGTGCCAGCAGCTTAGCGCGGTTGGGGACAGGGGGTGCCACTGAAGCTTTCTTT. Its translation: CASSLARLGTGGATEAFF.

V usage is TRBV14 and J usage is TRBJ1-3; D is unresolved. The CDR3 runs 16 residues. Germline assignment: CDR1 SGHDN and CDR2 FVKESK. The ends were cut back, 4 bases at V and 4 bases at J, with 17 bases in the middle. In DNA, the CDR3 is TGTGCCAGCAGCCCCTATACCGCTCCGGAGGGAAACACCATATATTTT. Amino acids: CASSPYTAPEGNTIYF.

The J gene is TRBJ2-7, the V gene TRBV30; no firm D call. Germline-derived CDR1 and CDR2 are GTSNPN and SVGIG (reference sequence). Trimming left V 0 bases short and J 2 bases short, with 20 bases between. The CDR3 runs 17 residues. The CDR3 spells CAWSVPPRPNTTYEQYF. DNA of the CDR3: TGTGCCTGGAGTGTACCCCCTCGCCCGAATACAACCTACGAGCAGTACTTC.

In this sample, this clone turned up once. The chain is built from TRBV7-9 and TRBJ1-2, with TRBD1 matching 7 bases. In germline, CDR1 is SEHNR, CDR2 FQNEAQ (reference sequence). The CDR3 consists of 15 residues. V gave up 5 bases and J gave up 3 bases; unmatched junction bases: 9. CDR3 protein: CASSSRGSVDYGYTF. In DNA, the CDR3 is TGTGCCAGCAGCAGCAGGGGGTCGGTGGACTATGGCTACACCTTC.

This rearrangement joins TRBV11-2 to TRBJ2-5; tentative D call: TRBD1 (6 bases). V shed 7 bases and J shed 5 bases, with 14 bases lying between them. Germline V gives CDR1 SGHAT, CDR2 FQNNGV. The CDR3 sequence is 13 residues long. CDR3: CASTLGRGETQYF. The CDR3 nucleotides are TGTGCCAGCACCCTGGGAAGGGGGGAGACCCAGTACTTC.

The gene calls are TRBV7-3 and TRBJ2-5; D is uncertain. CDR1 is SGHTA, CDR2 FQGTGA, per germline. V lost 1 base to trimming and J lost 4 bases, with 10 bases between them. The CDR3 covers 14 residues. CDR3 DNA sequence: TGTGCCAGCAGCTTAAATCCAGTCAGAGAGACCCAGTACTTC. Translating it yields CASSLNPVRETQYF.

The rearrangement joins TRBV7-9 to TRBJ2-7; the D gene is possibly TRBD1 (8 bases). V was shortened by 5 bases and J by 10 bases, with 24 bases between the two germline ends. The CDR3 extends over 15 amino acids. Germline V CDR1 and CDR2: SEHNR, FQNEAQ (reference sequence). Written as DNA, the CDR3 is TGTGCCAGCAGCCTGTACACAGGGGGGGGGACTATCCAGTACTTC. This gives the protein CASSLYTGGGTIQYF.

This clone is a singleton in its sample. The chain employs TRBV6-5 and TRBJ2-1; 10 bases map to TRBD1. V was clipped by 6 bases and J by 3 bases; unmatched bases: 5. CDR3 length equals 15 residues. Germline V gene lookup returns CDR1 MNHEY and CDR2 SVGAGI. In DNA, the CDR3 is TGTGCCAGCAGGCAGGACAGGGGGGACTACAATGAGCAGTTCTTC. It specifies CASRQDRGDYNEQFF.